The 5 T cell receptor beta chains in this list originate from one sample, sequenced in a study of blood T cell repertoires in COVID-19. Data came from immunoSEQ multiplex PCR; TCRdb stores just in-frame clones and leaves some out. This sample has roughly 180,000 clones, with approximately 85% found just once. The sample consisted of peripheral blood. The source of these receptors is a man in his 60s who had recovered from COVID-19.

The chain is built from TRBV29-1 and TRBJ1-2; D might be TRBD1 (5 bases). Germline CDR1 SQVTM, CDR2 ANQGSEA. The CDR3 runs to 14 residues. The V end was cut by 0 bases, the J end by 7 bases, with 15 bases between. CDR3 coding DNA: TGCAGCGTTGAAGAAGGGGCAGGGTCTACTGGCTACACCTTC. This gives the protein CSVEEGAGSTGYTF.

There are a few counts of this clone. The rearrangement links TRBV7-2 to TRBJ2-7; 10 positions agree with TRBD2. CDR3 length: 14 amino acids. V shed 3 bases, J shed 5 bases, and the junction held 4 bases outside the gene matches. Looked up from germline, CDR1 is SGHTA and CDR2 is FQGNSA. The CDR3 loop is CASSFSGGANEQYF. For the CDR3, the DNA is TGTGCCAGCAGCTTCAGCGGGGGGGCCAACGAGCAGTACTTC.

This rearrangement joins TRBV20-1 to TRBJ1-1; D is unclear. V was pared by 3 bases and J by 8 bases, with 7 bases between. The V gene's germline CDR1 is DFQATT and CDR2 SNEGSKA (reference sequence). The CDR3 runs 10 residues. The CDR3: CSARTQEAFF. The CDR3 region has the DNA TGCAGTGCTAGGACACAGGAAGCTTTCTTT.

V and J are TRBV19 and TRBJ1-1; 8 bases line up with TRBD1. Germline V gene data show CDR1 as LNHDA and CDR2 as SQIVND (reference sequence). The CDR3 is 15 residues long. V was clipped by 4 bases and J by 0 bases; unmatched bases: 4. The CDR3, as DNA: TGTGCCAGTAGTAGGGGACAGGTCATGAACACTGAAGCTTTCTTT. Encoded protein: CASSRGQVMNTEAFF.

The chain couples TRBV2 to TRBJ1-2; a possible D gene is TRBD1 (5 bases). Germline values: CDR1 SNHLY, CDR2 FYNNEI. CDR3 length: 12 residues. Trimming left V 8 bases short and J 0 bases short, with 7 bases between. CDR3 sequence: CASGAANYGYTF. The CDR3, as DNA: TGTGCCAGCGGGGCTGCTAACTATGGCTACACCTTC. Drawing the rest from reference TRBV2 and TRBJ1-2, the complete variable domain is EPEVTQTPSHQVTQMGQEVILRCVPISNHLYFYWYRQILGQKVEFLVSFYNNEISEKSEIFDDQFSVERPDGSNFTLKIRSTKLEDSAMYFCASGAANYGYTFGSGTRLTVV.